The 15 T cell receptor beta chains reported below all come from one sample, sequenced in a study of vaccination effects on CD4 cells after COVID-19. Antigens of these TCRs are unknown. Repertoires were generated with immunoSEQ multiplex PCR, while TCRdb's copy carries only in-frame clones and drops some. The sample yields roughly 70,000 clones, around four fifths seen once. Viral peptide pool expansion of antigen-specific CD4+ T cells preceded sequencing in the ViraFEST assay. Cells that had been cultured for 10 days were the source of isolated CD4+ T cells. The vaccine given was either BNT162b2 or mRNA-1273, in two doses. The sequencing here drew on CD4+ T cells from PBMCs cultured with HCoV-OC43 spike peptides, taken after COVID-19 vaccination. Stated subset: HCoV-OC43 spike overlapping peptide pool stimulation. These receptors were obtained from a human donor who received a COVID-19 vaccine.

This chain uses TRBV5-1 with TRBJ2-2; no reliable D call. The CDR3 is 14 residues long. The germline gives CDR1 SGHRS, CDR2 YFSETQ. Trimming pared 0 bases from V and 4 bases from J, leaving 7 bases between. The chain's CDR3 is CASSLAAVTGELFF. The CDR3 bases are TGCGCCAGCAGCTTGGCGGCGGTCACCGGGGAGCTGTTTTTT. Using reference TRBV5-1 and TRBJ2-2 for the parts outside the CDR3, the full variable domain is KAGVTQTPRYLIKTRGQQVTLSCSPISGHRSVSWYQQTPGQGLQFLFEYFSETQRNKGNFPGRFSGRQFSNSRSEMNVSTLELGDSALYLCASSLAAVTGELFFGEGSRLTVL.

The chain combines TRBV9 with TRBJ1-1, with D uncertain. The germline V gene has CDR1 SGDLS and CDR2 YYNGEE. The CDR3 is 15 residues long. V gave up 3 bases and J gave up 2 bases, with 14 bases separating them. The CDR3 protein is CASSALTAVNTEAFF. The CDR3 DNA reads TGTGCCAGCAGCGCTCTGACGGCGGTTAACACTGAAGCTTTCTTT. Using reference TRBV9 and TRBJ1-1 for the parts outside the CDR3, the full variable domain is DSGVTQTPKHLITATGQRVTLRCSPRSGDLSVYWYQQSLDQGLQFLIQYYNGEERAKGNILERFSAQQFPDLHSELNLSSLELGDSALYFCASSALTAVNTEAFFGQGTRLTVV.

About this clone: This sample also contains other DNA sequences that code for the same CDR3. The DNA for the CDR3 is TGTGCCAGCAGTTTAACTAGCGGGGGGCAAGAGACCCAGTACTTC. This encodes CASSLTSGGQETQYF. The gene calls are TRBV28 and TRBJ2-5; 12 nucleotides agree with TRBD2. Germline V gene data show CDR1 as MDHEN and CDR2 as SYDVKM. This CDR3 spans 15 amino acids. V trimming: 2 bases; J trimming: 2 bases; junction bases outside the gene matches: 0.

This rearrangement joins TRBV6-1 to TRBJ2-7, with 7 bases that match TRBD2. This CDR3 has 13 amino acids. The J segment lost 7 bases and the V segment lost 0 bases, leaving 3 bases of the junction unmatched. CDR1 and CDR2 from the germline V gene are MNHNS and SASEGT. The CDR3 spells CASSEAGEGEQYV. Here the CDR3 DNA reads TGTGCCAGCAGTGAAGCAGGGGAGGGAGAGCAGTACGTC.

In DNA form, the CDR3 reads TGTGCCAGCTCACAATCCGGGATTGGCGAGCAGTACGTC. Translation gives CASSQSGIGEQYV. This rearrangement joins TRBV18 to TRBJ2-7, with D tentatively TRBD2 (5 bases). The CDR3 contains 13 residues. V was cut by 4 bases and J by 6 bases, with 13 bases left in between. Germline lookup yields CDR1 KGHSH and CDR2 LQKENI.

This clone was seen a single time. The rearrangement joins TRBV6-1 to TRBJ2-7, with D unresolved. The CDR3 contains 12 residues. The ends were cut back, 0 bases at V and 9 bases at J, with 9 bases in the middle. Per germline, CDR1 MNHNS and CDR2 SASEGT. The CDR3 spells CASSEAPFWQYV. The CDR3 DNA follows: TGTGCCAGCAGTGAAGCTCCTTTCTGGCAGTACGTC.

Only one count was recorded for this clone. The genes are TRBV19 and TRBJ2-2; no reliable D call. CDR1 and CDR2 from the germline V gene are LNHDA and SQIVND (reference sequence). V gave up 3 bases and J gave up 3 bases, with 11 bases separating them. The CDR3 runs 15 residues. The CDR3 spells CASSIVGQHTGELFF. DNA for the CDR3: TGTGCCAGTAGTATTGTAGGGCAGCACACCGGGGAGCTGTTTTTT.

The chain carries TRBV5-5 and TRBJ1-4, with a tentative D call TRBD1 (5 bases). Germline V gene lookup returns CDR1 SGHKS and CDR2 YYEKEE (reference sequence). With 0 bases removed from V and 5 bases from J, the gap between germline ends came to 17 bases. The CDR3 runs to 17 residues. Written as DNA, the CDR3 is TGTGCCAGCAGCTTGGATCTTTCGGGACTGCTCAATGAAAAACTGTTTTTT. Translating it yields CASSLDLSGLLNEKLFF.

The rearrangement joins TRBV29-1 to TRBJ2-1; possibly TRBD1 for D (6 bases). Trimming took 6 bases from V and 0 from J, leaving 9 bases between them. This CDR3 region has 13 residues. CDR1 and CDR2 from the germline V gene are SQVTM and ANQGSEA. For the CDR3, the DNA is TGCAGCGTGCGGACAGACTCCTACAATGAGCAGTTCTTC. Its protein product is CSVRTDSYNEQFF.

The chain employs TRBV5-8 and TRBJ2-3; either TRBD1 or TRBD2 may supply D (5 bases each). The CDR3 runs 15 residues. With 7 bases removed from V and 6 bases from J, the gap between germline ends came to 21 bases. Germline V gene sequence: CDR1 SGHTS, CDR2 YDEGEE. In nucleotides, the CDR3 is TGTGCCAGCGTCCGGGACCGACCAGCCGTGGATACGCAGTATTTT. It yields the protein CASVRDRPAVDTQYF.

In its sample, this clone was seen once. This chain uses TRBV5-6 with TRBJ2-2; D is tentatively TRBD1 or TRBD2 (6 bases each). The CDR3 covers 15 residues. V gave up 4 bases and J gave up 7 bases, with 17 bases separating them. Germline-derived CDR1 and CDR2 are SGHDT and YYEEEE. CDR3 residues: CASSPGAPGHGELFF. In nucleotides, the CDR3 is TGTGCCAGCAGCCCGGGGGCACCGGGTCACGGGGAGCTGTTTTTT. Looking up the rest from reference TRBV5-6 and TRBJ2-2 gives the full variable domain: DAGVTQSPTHLIKTRGQQVTLRCSPKSGHDTVSWYQQALGQGPQFIFQYYEEEERQRGNFPDRFSGHQFPNYSSELNVNALLLGDSALYLCASSPGAPGHGELFFGEGSRLTVL.

This rearrangement joins TRBV27 to TRBJ1-2, with no clear D. This CDR3 comprises 13 residues. From germline, CDR1 is MNHEY and CDR2 SMNVEV (reference sequence). V lost 1 base, J lost 2 bases, and 5 bases lay in between. In nucleotides, the CDR3 is TGTGCCAGCAGTTTATTCGGAAACTATGGCTACACCTTC. This encodes CASSLFGNYGYTF.

The gene calls are TRBV2 and TRBJ1-5; D remains ambiguous. With 8 bases removed from V and 4 bases from J, the gap between germline ends came to 12 bases. This CDR3 region has 13 residues. CDR1 and CDR2 from the germline V gene are SNHLY and FYNNEI. The CDR3 loop reads CASLSGVNQPQHF. The CDR3 DNA sequence: TGTGCCAGCCTTAGCGGGGTGAATCAGCCCCAGCATTTT.

The rearrangement joins TRBV19 to TRBJ2-3; TRBD2 agrees at 10 bases. Looked up from germline, CDR1 is LNHDA and CDR2 is SQIVND (reference sequence). The CDR3 spans 17 residues. The ends lost 5 bases at V and 0 bases at J; junction bases unmatched: 8. CDR3 protein: CASSPWGLALSTDTQYF. CDR3 sequence (DNA): TGTGCCAGTAGTCCTTGGGGACTAGCGCTGAGCACAGATACGCAGTATTTT. Variable domain in full (rest from reference TRBV19 and TRBJ2-3): DGGITQSPKYLFRKEGQNVTLSCEQNLNHDAMYWYRQDPGQGLRLIYYSQIVNDFQKGDIAEGYSVSREKKESFPLTVTSAQKNPTAFYLCASSPWGLALSTDTQYFGPGTRLTVL.

The V and J genes are TRBV6-5 and TRBJ1-2; TRBD1 matches 12 bases. Germline lookup yields CDR1 MNHEY and CDR2 SVGAGI. V shed 6 bases and J 8 bases; nucleotides not matched to a gene: 10. The CDR3 is 15 amino acids. CDR3 DNA sequence: TGTGCCAGCAGGGCCCGAGGGACAGGGGGCGAAGGCTACACCTTC. It encodes CASRARGTGGEGYTF.